The 23 T cell receptor beta chains below come from one sample, sequenced in a study of CD8+ T cells in alopecia areata. Extraction of RNA preceded its reverse transcription into cDNA, which served as the sequencing template. Produced via immunoSEQ multiplex PCR; TCRdb's table is partial and in-frame only. The sample lists fewer than 150,000 clones, approximately 60% occurring once. The sequenced sample consisted of CD4+ T cells sorted from blood. These receptors came from a human donor in good health.

The J gene is TRBJ2-5, the V gene TRBV5-6, with 7 bases that match TRBD1. Germline V gives CDR1 SGHDT, CDR2 YYEEEE. The V gene end was trimmed by 4 bases and the J gene end by 0 bases; junction bases not matched to a gene: 3. CDR3 size: 14 residues. The CDR3 sequence is CASSVGQNQETQYF. The CDR3 bases are TGTGCCAGCAGCGTGGGACAGAACCAAGAGACCCAGTACTTC. The full variable domain, rest sourced from reference TRBV5-6 and TRBJ2-5, is DAGVTQSPTHLIKTRGQQVTLRCSPKSGHDTVSWYQQALGQGPQFIFQYYEEEERQRGNFPDRFSGHQFPNYSSELNVNALLLGDSALYLCASSVGQNQETQYFGPGTRLLVL.

This clone was counted once. The chain uses TRBV5-1 and TRBJ1-4, with D perhaps TRBD1 (6 bases). Germline values: CDR1 SGHRS, CDR2 YFSETQ. The CDR3 covers 15 residues. Trimming took 0 bases from V and 8 from J, leaving 14 bases between them. The CDR3 here is CASSLEGVKGEKLFF. CDR3 coding DNA: TGCGCCAGCAGCTTGGAGGGGGTGAAGGGAGAAAAACTGTTTTTT.

This clone was seen a handful of times. The DNA for the CDR3 is TGTGCCAGCTCACCGGCTGGCTGGGGCACAGATACGCAGTATTTT. Its translation: CASSPAGWGTDTQYF. The rearrangement links TRBV18 to TRBJ2-3; D is unclear. Trimming shortened V by 3 bases and J by 1 base, and 11 bases separated the two germline ends. Per the germline V gene, CDR1 is KGHSH and CDR2 is LQKENI. CDR3 length equals 15 residues. The whole variable domain, remainder taken from reference TRBV18 and TRBJ2-3, is NAGVMQNPRHLVRRRGQEARLRCSPMKGHSHVYWYRQLPEEGLKFMVYLQKENIIDESGMPKERFSAEFPKEGPSILRIQQVVRGDSAAYFCASSPAGWGTDTQYFGPGTRLTVL.

This chain connects TRBV30 to TRBJ1-6; D call uncertain. Looked up from germline, CDR1 is GTSNPN and CDR2 is SVGIG (reference sequence). The ends were cut back, 1 base at V and 10 bases at J, with 8 bases in the middle. There are 12 residues in the CDR3. The CDR3 DNA sequence: TGTGCCTGGAGTGGGTCATCCTCACCCCTCCACTTT. Translation gives CAWSGSSSPLHF.

This chain joins TRBV7-7 and TRBJ1-2, with D hard to call. The CDR3 spans 12 residues. Germline V gene sequence: CDR1 SSHAT, CDR2 FNYEAQ (reference sequence). V was clipped by 1 base and J by 5 bases, with 5 bases between them. CDR3 in DNA: TGTGCCAGCAGCTTAGAGACATATGGCTACACCTTC. This encodes CASSLETYGYTF.

This clone was counted a few times. V is TRBV4-1 and J is TRBJ2-3; D is perhaps TRBD2 (5 bases). CDR1 and CDR2 from the germline V gene are MGHRA and YSYEKL. Trimming cost V 0 bases and J 5 bases, with 18 bases left between them. The CDR3 runs to 17 residues. CDR3 nucleotides: TGCGCCAGCAGCCAAGATCGAGGGAAGCGTCGTGAAGATACGCAGTATTTT. It is translated as CASSQDRGKRREDTQYF.

The chain uses TRBV2 and TRBJ2-3, with D unclear. The germline V gene has CDR1 SNHLY and CDR2 FYNNEI. The CDR3 runs 12 residues. V shed 6 bases and J shed 4 bases, with 8 bases lying between them. DNA for the CDR3: TGTGCCAGCAGCATAACCCCAGATACGCAGTATTTT. It encodes CASSITPDTQYF.

CDR3 region: CSVEGEPDRNYGYTF. The DNA of the CDR3 is TGCAGCGTTGAGGGGGAACCGGACAGAAACTATGGCTACACCTTC. This chain connects TRBV29-1 to TRBJ1-2, with D possibly TRBD1 on 6 matching bases. CDR1 and CDR2 from the germline V gene are SQVTM and ANQGSEA. The CDR3 covers 15 residues. V lost 3 bases, J lost 2 bases, and 16 bases lay in between. The whole variable domain, filled in from reference TRBV29-1 and TRBJ1-2, reads SAVISQKPSRDICQRGTSLTIQCQVDSQVTMMFWYRQQPGQSLTLIATANQGSEATYESGFVIDKFPISRPNLTFSTLTVSNMSPEDSSIYLCSVEGEPDRNYGYTFGSGTRLTVV.

Comment on this clone: Germline is not matched at one junction end, which may reflect a read error. The rearrangement uses TRBV10-3 and TRBJ1-6, with 8 nucleotides matching TRBD1. The CDR3 sequence is 14 residues long. The germline gives CDR1 ENHRY, CDR2 SYGVKD. The DNA for the CDR3 is TGTGCCACTTCCGGACAGGGAGATAATTCGCCCCTCCACTTT. It specifies CATSGQGDNSPLHF.

The J gene is TRBJ2-3, the V gene TRBV7-2; 8 positions match TRBD2. The CDR3 loop spans 14 amino acids. V gave up 2 bases and J gave up 6 bases; unmatched junction bases: 4. Germline V gives CDR1 SGHTA, CDR2 FQGNSA. CDR3 residues: CASSLRRGGDTQYF. CDR3 DNA sequence: TGTGCCAGCAGCTTAAGACGGGGGGGCGATACGCAGTATTTT.

The chain has TRBV15 and TRBJ1-6; D is uncertain. The V gene's germline CDR1 is LNHNV and CDR2 YYDKDF (reference sequence). The CDR3 has 14 amino acids. The ends were cut back, 0 bases at V and 7 bases at J, with 7 bases in the middle. The CDR3 loop reads CATSRDSKNSPLHF. For the CDR3, the DNA is TGTGCCACCAGCAGAGACAGCAAAAATTCACCCCTCCACTTT.

The rearrangement links TRBV6-5 to TRBJ1-5; 8 nucleotides line up with TRBD1. Germline V gives CDR1 MNHEY, CDR2 SVGAGI. This CDR3 comprises 15 residues. V shed 6 bases, J shed 6 bases, and the junction held 10 bases outside the gene matches. The CDR3 DNA reads TGTGCCAGCAGAACCGGACAGGGTGGATCTCAGCCCCAGCATTTT. Its translation is CASRTGQGGSQPQHF.

This clone was picked up one time. The rearrangement uses TRBV4-1 and TRBJ1-3; unclear D gene. Germline V CDR1 and CDR2: MGHRA, YSYEKL. Trimming removed 3 bases from V and 0 bases from J, with 3 bases in between. The CDR3 length is 13 residues. CDR3 protein: CASSQDSGNTIYF. DNA for the CDR3: TGCGCCAGCAGCCAGGACTCTGGAAACACCATATATTTT.

This rearrangement joins TRBV5-6 to TRBJ2-6; possible D gene TRBD2, 5 bases. The length of the CDR3 is 17 residues. Trimming shortened V by 4 bases and J by 4 bases, and 18 bases separated the two germline ends. Germline V gene lookup returns CDR1 SGHDT and CDR2 YYEEEE. The CDR3 loop reads CASSGLPGSYGANVLTF. CDR3 coding DNA: TGTGCCAGCAGCGGCCTGCCGGGGTCTTACGGGGCCAACGTCCTGACTTTC.

The genes are TRBV7-6 and TRBJ2-7, with a tentative D call TRBD1 (7 bases). The CDR3 length is 16 residues. Trimming removed 1 base from V and 5 bases from J, with 18 bases in between. Germline lookup yields CDR1 SGHVS and CDR2 FNYEAQ. The CDR3 loop is CASSLEAQGGYNEQYF. The CDR3 DNA follows: TGTGCCAGCAGCTTAGAGGCCCAGGGGGGTTACAACGAGCAGTACTTC.

This rearrangement joins TRBV19 to TRBJ2-2; no clear D gene. The V gene lost 3 bases and the J gene lost 5 bases, with 4 bases spanning the gap. The CDR3 contains 12 residues. Germline assignment: CDR1 LNHDA and CDR2 SQIVND (reference sequence). The CDR3, as DNA: TGTGCCAGTAGTATCCAAACCGGGGAGCTGTTTTTT. Its protein is CASSIQTGELFF.

The V gene is TRBV7-9, the J gene TRBJ2-7; the match to TRBD1 covers 8 bases. Germline assignment: CDR1 SEHNR and CDR2 FQNEAQ (reference sequence). This CDR3 spans 17 amino acids. The V segment lost 1 base and the J segment 4 bases; nucleotides outside the gene matches: 12. Written as DNA, the CDR3 is TGTGCCAGCAGCTTAGGGCGTTCCGGGACAGGAACATACGAGCAGTACTTC. It codes for CASSLGRSGTGTYEQYF.

This rearrangement joins TRBV30 to TRBJ2-1, with D perhaps TRBD1 or TRBD2 (6 bases each). The V and J ends lost 3 bases and 6 bases respectively, with 9 bases between them. There are 12 residues in the CDR3. Germline-derived CDR1 and CDR2 are GTSNPN and SVGIG (reference sequence). This CDR3 is CAWRGGGNEQFF. CDR3 nucleotides: TGTGCCTGGAGAGGAGGGGGCAATGAGCAGTTCTTC.

The chain combines TRBV27 with TRBJ2-3; perhaps TRBD1 as D (6 bases). CDR3 length equals 15 residues. V was pared by 5 bases and J by 0 bases, with 12 bases between. The germline V gene encodes CDR1 MNHEY and CDR2 SMNVEV (reference sequence). Here the CDR3 DNA reads TGTGCCAGCAGTAGCCACAGGGCAAGCACAGATACGCAGTATTTT. As protein: CASSSHRASTDTQYF.

A few counts support this clone. Other DNA sequences from this sample encode an identical CDR3 as well. The genes are TRBV29-1 and TRBJ2-5; TRBD1 agrees at 8 bases. Trimming at V came to 3 bases and at J to 5 bases, leaving 5 bases not matched to a gene. The V gene's germline CDR1 is SQVTM and CDR2 ANQGSEA. This CDR3 spans 13 amino acids. CDR3 region: CSVDRGRGETQYF. CDR3 DNA: TGCAGCGTTGACAGGGGGCGCGGGGAGACCCAGTACTTC. The variable domain in full, completed from reference TRBV29-1 and TRBJ2-5, reads SAVISQKPSRDICQRGTSLTIQCQVDSQVTMMFWYRQQPGQSLTLIATANQGSEATYESGFVIDKFPISRPNLTFSTLTVSNMSPEDSSIYLCSVDRGRGETQYFGPGTRLLVL.

This clone was seen more than once but under ten times. V usage is TRBV19 and J usage is TRBJ1-2; TRBD1 agrees at 7 bases. V lost 7 bases and J lost 3; bases outside the gene matches: 8. The length of the CDR3 is 14 residues. The V gene's germline CDR1 is LNHDA and CDR2 SQIVND (reference sequence). The CDR3: CASTSEGADYGYTF. The DNA for the CDR3 is TGTGCCAGTACCAGCGAGGGGGCGGACTATGGCTACACCTTC.

J is TRBJ1-5 and V is TRBV12-5; 8 bases align to TRBD1. CDR1 is LGHNT and CDR2 is FRNRAP in the germline V gene. The CDR3 loop spans 15 amino acids. V was clipped by 1 base and J by 3 bases; unmatched bases: 2. The CDR3 sequence: CASGLGQGYNQPQHF. CDR3 nucleotide sequence: TGTGCTAGTGGTTTGGGACAGGGGTACAATCAGCCCCAGCATTTT.

This chain links TRBV2 with TRBJ1-5; tentative D call: TRBD1 (5 bases). The V gene's germline CDR1 is SNHLY and CDR2 FYNNEI. This CDR3 comprises 15 residues. Between the trimmed V and J ends, which lost 4 bases and 1 base, there was a span of 11 bases. In nucleotides, the CDR3 is TGTGCCAGCAGTGTGGGGACGTCAAGCAATCAGCCCCAGCATTTT. Its translation is CASSVGTSSNQPQHF.